The rows below give T cell receptor beta chains drawn from one sample of a study of CD8+ T cells in alopecia areata. Only in-frame clones appear in the TCRdb table, and some are missing; sequencing was by immunoSEQ multiplex PCR. The top ten clones hold around a sixth of a sample with some 130,000 clones, around 50% of them seen once. Sequenced material: CD8+ T cells sorted from blood, taken at week 4, from a patient treated with tofacitinib. These receptor sequences come from a human donor with alopecia areata. Each CDR3 is given with its conserved first and last residue. A D gene is named only where the DNA matches it firmly. The listing skips clone size in some rows; elsewhere it reads once, few, many or a size class.

clone size: .
J gene: TRBJ2-7
D gene: TRBD2
V gene: TRBV4-1
CDR3 DNA: TGCGCCAGCAGCCAAGCTAGCGGGGCTCCCTCCTACGAGCAGTACTTC
CDR3 protein: CASSQASGAPSYEQYF

clone size: .
J gene: TRBJ2-7
D gene: TRBD1
V gene: TRBV5-1
CDR3 DNA: TGCGCCAGCAGCTACGAAGGACAGGCCTACGAGCAGTACTTC
CDR3 protein: CASSYEGQAYEQYF

clone size: .
J gene: TRBJ2-1
D gene: .
V gene: TRBV4-3
CDR3 DNA: TGCGCCAGCAGCCGAGTGCTAGACTCTAACAATGAGCAGTTCTTC
CDR3 protein: CASSRVLDSNNEQFF

clone size: .
J gene: TRBJ2-7
D gene: TRBD1
V gene: TRBV11-1
CDR3 DNA: TGTGCCAGCAGCTTGGTAGTTGGGACAGGGACCGCCTTGGACGAGCAGTACTTC
CDR3 protein: CASSLVVGTGTALDEQYF

clone size: .
J gene: TRBJ1-5
D gene: .
V gene: TRBV29-1
CDR3 DNA: TGCAGCGTTTTGAGCGATAGCAATCAGCCCCAGCATTTT
CDR3 protein: CSVLSDSNQPQHF

clone size: few
J gene: TRBJ2-7
D gene: TRBD2
V gene: TRBV15
CDR3 DNA: TGTGCCACCAGCGGAGCGGGGGGCTCTTACGAGCAGTACTTC
CDR3 protein: CATSGAGGSYEQYF

clone size: .
J gene: TRBJ2-7
D gene: .
V gene: TRBV6-5
CDR3 DNA: TGTGCCAGCAGTCCCGCCGATCCCTACGAGCAGTACTTC
CDR3 protein: CASSPADPYEQYF

clone size: .
J gene: TRBJ2-7
D gene: .
V gene: TRBV27
CDR3 DNA: TGTGCCAGCAGTTTAGGAGGGTGGCGCGAGCAGTACTTC
CDR3 protein: CASSLGGWREQYF

clone size: .
J gene: TRBJ2-3
D gene: TRBD2
V gene: TRBV6-5
CDR3 DNA: TGTGCCAGCAGGGGGACTAGAGGGGATACGCAGTATTTT
CDR3 protein: CASRGTRGDTQYF

clone size: few
J gene: TRBJ2-7
D gene: TRBD1
V gene: TRBV6-5
CDR3 DNA: TGTGCCAGCAGTTACTCAGGGACAGGGACTTACGAGCAGTACTTC
CDR3 protein: CASSYSGTGTYEQYF

clone size: few
J gene: TRBJ1-5
D gene: .
V gene: TRBV27
CDR3 DNA: TGTGCCAGCAGTAAATCCGGGACAAGTTACAGCAATCAGCCCCAGCATTTT
CDR3 protein: CASSKSGTSYSNQPQHF

clone size: .
J gene: TRBJ2-7
D gene: TRBD1
V gene: TRBV7-9
CDR3 DNA: TGTGCCAGCAGCTCCGGGACAGCAATCTCCTACGAGCAGTACTTC
CDR3 protein: CASSSGTAISYEQYF

clone size: .
J gene: TRBJ2-7
D gene: .
V gene: TRBV30
CDR3 DNA: TGTGCCTGGAGGCCGGGACACCGCTCCTACGAGCAGTACTTC
CDR3 protein: CAWRPGHRSYEQYF

clone size: .
J gene: TRBJ1-1
D gene: .
V gene: TRBV9
CDR3 DNA: TGTGCCAGCAGCGTAGCTCCGGAGTTCGAAAGAACTGAAGCTTTCTTT
CDR3 protein: CASSVAPEFERTEAFF

clone size: .
J gene: TRBJ1-5
D gene: .
V gene: TRBV5-1
CDR3 DNA: TGCGCCAGCAGCCTTGGTTGGGGAGGTAGCAATCAGCCCCAGCATTTT
CDR3 protein: CASSLGWGGSNQPQHF

clone size: few
J gene: TRBJ2-7
D gene: .
V gene: TRBV7-9
CDR3 DNA: TGTGCCAGCAGCTTAGGCAAGCCCTACGAGCAGTACTTC
CDR3 protein: CASSLGKPYEQYF

clone size: few
J gene: TRBJ1-2
D gene: .
V gene: TRBV19
CDR3 DNA: TGTGCCAGTAGTATAGACCGGGATAACTATGGCTACACCTTC
CDR3 protein: CASSIDRDNYGYTF

clone size: few
J gene: TRBJ2-7
D gene: .
V gene: TRBV4-3
CDR3 DNA: TGCGCCAGCAGCCAAGAATGGGGCGGCTACGAGCAGTACTTC
CDR3 protein: CASSQEWGGYEQYF

clone size: few
J gene: TRBJ1-1
D gene: .
V gene: TRBV29-1
CDR3 DNA: TGCAGCGTTGTAATGGGGTATCCTTTTCCTGGGGCTTTCTTT
CDR3 protein: CSVVMGYPFPGAFF

clone size: .
J gene: TRBJ2-7
D gene: .
V gene: TRBV7-2
CDR3 DNA: TGTGCCAGCAGACACAGGGTCCGCACCTACGAGCAGTACTTC
CDR3 protein: CASRHRVRTYEQYF

clone size: many
J gene: TRBJ2-2
D gene: .
V gene: TRBV6-4
CDR3 DNA: TGTGCCAGCAGTGACTCCGGGACTACCGGGGAGCTGTTTTTT
CDR3 protein: CASSDSGTTGELFF

clone size: .
J gene: TRBJ1-5
D gene: .
V gene: TRBV4-2
CDR3 DNA: TGTGCCAGCAGCCAAGGGGCTGAAGGTAGCAATCAGCCCCAGCATTTT
CDR3 protein: CASSQGAEGSNQPQHF

clone size: .
J gene: TRBJ1-1
D gene: .
V gene: TRBV23-1
CDR3 DNA: TGCGCCAGCAGTCGGGCCCCGAACACTGAAGCTTTCTTT
CDR3 protein: CASSRAPNTEAFF

clone size: .
J gene: TRBJ2-7
D gene: .
V gene: TRBV27
CDR3 DNA: TGTGCCAGCAGTTCCCAGTTGGGCTCCTACGAGCAGTACTTC
CDR3 protein: CASSSQLGSYEQYF

clone size: few
J gene: TRBJ2-5
D gene: .
V gene: TRBV13
CDR3 DNA: TGTGCCAGCAGCTTATCGGAGGGGCTGGAGACCCAGTACTTC
CDR3 protein: CASSLSEGLETQYF

clone size: .
J gene: TRBJ2-3
D gene: .
V gene: TRBV29-1
CDR3 DNA: TGCAGCGTTTGGGATCAGGGGTCAGATACGCAGTATTTT
CDR3 protein: CSVWDQGSDTQYF

clone size: .
J gene: TRBJ2-7
D gene: .
V gene: TRBV11-2
CDR3 DNA: TGTGCCAGCAGCTTGCTAGCTTCCTACGAGCAGTACTTC
CDR3 protein: CASSLLASYEQYF

clone size: .
J gene: TRBJ2-1
D gene: TRBD2
V gene: TRBV4-3
CDR3 DNA: TGCGCCAGCAGCCAAGAAGGCGGGGGGACTTACAATGAGCAGTTCTTC
CDR3 protein: CASSQEGGGTYNEQFF

clone size: .
J gene: TRBJ2-3
D gene: TRBD2
V gene: TRBV10-3
CDR3 DNA: TGTGCCATCCTCGGGGGGGAAGAGACGCAGTATTTT
CDR3 protein: CAILGGEETQYF

clone size: .
J gene: TRBJ2-1
D gene: .
V gene: TRBV12-5
CDR3 DNA: TGTGCTAGTGGTTCGCTACAGGGACCGAGATACAATGAGCAGTTCTTC
CDR3 protein: CASGSLQGPRYNEQFF

clone size: few
J gene: TRBJ2-7
D gene: .
V gene: TRBV16
CDR3 DNA: TGTGCCAGCAGCCAATTAAGTGGTCCCTACGAGCAGTACTTC
CDR3 protein: CASSQLSGPYEQYF

clone size: few
J gene: TRBJ2-7
D gene: TRBD1
V gene: TRBV20-1
CDR3 DNA: TGCAGTGGCTCACAGGGGAACGAGCAGTACTTC
CDR3 protein: CSGSQGNEQYF

clone size: .
J gene: TRBJ2-7
D gene: .
V gene: TRBV6-5
CDR3 DNA: TGTGCCAGCAGTCCTGTGGCAGGGTTCAACGAGCAGTACTTC
CDR3 protein: CASSPVAGFNEQYF

clone size: .
J gene: TRBJ2-2
D gene: .
V gene: TRBV9
CDR3 DNA: TGTGCCAGCAGCGTTAGACCGAACACCGGGGAGCTGTTTTTT
CDR3 protein: CASSVRPNTGELFF

clone size: .
J gene: TRBJ1-5
D gene: .
V gene: TRBV30
CDR3 DNA: TGTGCCTGGAGTGTAGGTAGGAGGGGCAATCAGCCCCAGCATTTT
CDR3 protein: CAWSVGRRGNQPQHF

clone size: .
J gene: TRBJ1-1
D gene: .
V gene: TRBV4-1
CDR3 DNA: TGCGCCAGCAGCCAAGACAGGGCCGGCACTGAAGCTTTCTTT
CDR3 protein: CASSQDRAGTEAFF

clone size: few
J gene: TRBJ2-1
D gene: .
V gene: TRBV29-1
CDR3 DNA: TGCAGCGTTCCGGTGGTGAGCTCCTACAATGAGCAGTTCTTC
CDR3 protein: CSVPVVSSYNEQFF

clone size: few
J gene: TRBJ2-1
D gene: TRBD2
V gene: TRBV2
CDR3 DNA: TGTGCCAGCAGTGACGGCGGGGGGGCGTTTACGGAGCAGTTCTTC
CDR3 protein: CASSDGGGAFTEQFF

clone size: .
J gene: TRBJ2-5
D gene: .
V gene: TRBV7-3
CDR3 DNA: TGTGCCAGCAGCTTAACCCAGGGTGACCAAGAGACCCAGTACTTC
CDR3 protein: CASSLTQGDQETQYF

clone size: .
J gene: TRBJ1-6
D gene: .
V gene: TRBV27
CDR3 DNA: TGTGCCAGCAGTCCCGACAGCGTCCTTAGTTCACCCCTCCACTTT
CDR3 protein: CASSPDSVLSSPLHF

clone size: .
J gene: TRBJ2-3
D gene: .
V gene: TRBV5-1
CDR3 DNA: TGCGCCAGCATGGAGAGGGGTGCTGATACGCAGTATTTT
CDR3 protein: CASMERGADTQYF

clone size: once
J gene: TRBJ2-7
D gene: .
V gene: TRBV6-5
CDR3 DNA: TGTGCCAGCAGTTACGGACAGGGAGGGTCCTACGAGCAGTACTTC
CDR3 protein: CASSYGQGGSYEQYF

clone size: .
J gene: TRBJ2-1
D gene: TRBD2
V gene: TRBV6-5
CDR3 DNA: TGTGCCAGCAGTTCGGAAGCGGGGGGGTGGCATGAGCAGTTCTTC
CDR3 protein: CASSSEAGGWHEQFF

clone size: few
J gene: TRBJ1-1
D gene: .
V gene: TRBV9
CDR3 DNA: TGTGCCAGCAGCGTAGGGGGTAGCACTGAAGCTTTCTTT
CDR3 protein: CASSVGGSTEAFF

clone size: .
J gene: TRBJ1-2
D gene: .
V gene: TRBV27
CDR3 DNA: TGTGCCAGCAGTTTAGGGGGCGCTGGGGGCTACACCTTC
CDR3 protein: CASSLGGAGGYTF